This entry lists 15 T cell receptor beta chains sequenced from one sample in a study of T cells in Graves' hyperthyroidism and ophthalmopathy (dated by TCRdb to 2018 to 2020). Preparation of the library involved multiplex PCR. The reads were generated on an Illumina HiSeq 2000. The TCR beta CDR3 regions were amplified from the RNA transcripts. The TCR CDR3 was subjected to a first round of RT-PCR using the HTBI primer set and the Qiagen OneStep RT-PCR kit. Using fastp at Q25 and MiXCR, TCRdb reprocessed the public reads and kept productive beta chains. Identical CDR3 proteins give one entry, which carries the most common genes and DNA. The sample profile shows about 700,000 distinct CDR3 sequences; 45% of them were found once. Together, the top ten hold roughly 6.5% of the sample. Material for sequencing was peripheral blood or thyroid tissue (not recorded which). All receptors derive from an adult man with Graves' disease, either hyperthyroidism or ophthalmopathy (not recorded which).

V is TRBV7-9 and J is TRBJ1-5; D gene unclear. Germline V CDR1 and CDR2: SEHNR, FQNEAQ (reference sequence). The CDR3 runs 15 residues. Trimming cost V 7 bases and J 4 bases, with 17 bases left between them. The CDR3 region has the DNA TGTGCCAGCAAGAACCCGGTCTGGGCTAATCAGCCCCAGCATTTT. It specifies CASKNPVWANQPQHF.

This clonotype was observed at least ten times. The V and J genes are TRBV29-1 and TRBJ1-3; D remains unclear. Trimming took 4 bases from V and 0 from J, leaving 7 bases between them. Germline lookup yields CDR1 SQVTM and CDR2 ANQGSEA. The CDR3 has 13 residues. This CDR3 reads CSVVPISGNTIYF. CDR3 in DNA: TGCAGCGTTGTACCAATCTCTGGAAACACCATATATTTT.

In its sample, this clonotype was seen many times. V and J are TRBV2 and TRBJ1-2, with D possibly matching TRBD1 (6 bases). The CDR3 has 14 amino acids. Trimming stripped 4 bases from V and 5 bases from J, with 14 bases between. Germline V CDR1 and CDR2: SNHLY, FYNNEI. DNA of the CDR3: TGTGCCAGCAGTGGGGGGGCGCGCGGTTATGGCTACACCTTC. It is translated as CASSGGARGYGYTF.

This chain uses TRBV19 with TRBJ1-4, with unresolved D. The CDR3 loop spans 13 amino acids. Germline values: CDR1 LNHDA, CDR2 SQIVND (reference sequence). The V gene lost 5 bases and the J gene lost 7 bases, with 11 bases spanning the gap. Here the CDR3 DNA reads TGTGCCAGTAGTCGGCCAGTGCGTGAAAAACTGTTTTTT. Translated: CASSRPVREKLFF.

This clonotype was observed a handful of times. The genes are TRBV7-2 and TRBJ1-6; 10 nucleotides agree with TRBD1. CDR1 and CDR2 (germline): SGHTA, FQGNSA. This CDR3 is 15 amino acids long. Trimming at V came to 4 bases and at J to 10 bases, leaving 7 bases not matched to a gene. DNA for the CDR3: TGTGCCAGCAGCTGGAGACAGGGGGCTGGATCACCCCTCCACTTT. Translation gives CASSWRQGAGSPLHF.

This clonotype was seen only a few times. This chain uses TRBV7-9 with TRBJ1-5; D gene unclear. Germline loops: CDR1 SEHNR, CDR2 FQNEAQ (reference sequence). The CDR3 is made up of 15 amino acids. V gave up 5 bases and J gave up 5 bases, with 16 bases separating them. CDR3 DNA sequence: TGTGCCAGCAGCCAAGATTTCGGCAGTGATCAGCCCCAGCATTTT. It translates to CASSQDFGSDQPQHF.

The CDR3 sequence is CASSLRQPAYNSPLHF. The CDR3, as DNA: TGTGCCAGCAGCTTGAGGCAGCCGGCTTATAATTCACCCCTCCACTTT. The chain links TRBV5-5 to TRBJ1-6; no firm D call. V was cut by 1 base and J by 4 bases, with 12 bases left in between. This CDR3 is 16 amino acids long. The germline gives CDR1 SGHKS, CDR2 YYEKEE (reference sequence).

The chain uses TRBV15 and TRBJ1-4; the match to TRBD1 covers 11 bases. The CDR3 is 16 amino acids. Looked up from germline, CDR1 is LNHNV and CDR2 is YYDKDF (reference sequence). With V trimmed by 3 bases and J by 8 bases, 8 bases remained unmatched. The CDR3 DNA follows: TGTGCCACCAGCAGCCTGGGACAGGGGGGATCGGAAAAACTGTTTTTT. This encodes CATSSLGQGGSEKLFF.

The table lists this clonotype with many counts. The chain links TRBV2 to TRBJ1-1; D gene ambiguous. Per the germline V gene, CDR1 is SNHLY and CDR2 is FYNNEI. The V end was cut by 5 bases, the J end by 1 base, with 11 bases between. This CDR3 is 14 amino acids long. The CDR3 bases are TGTGCCAGCAGTCGGGTAAGCGGGAACACTGAAGCTTTCTTT. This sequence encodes CASSRVSGNTEAFF.

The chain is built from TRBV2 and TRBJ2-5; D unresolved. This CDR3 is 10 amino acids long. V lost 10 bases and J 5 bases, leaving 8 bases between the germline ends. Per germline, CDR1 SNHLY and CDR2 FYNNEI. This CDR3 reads CANSQETQYF. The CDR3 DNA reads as TGTGCCAACTCACAGGAGACCCAGTACTTC.

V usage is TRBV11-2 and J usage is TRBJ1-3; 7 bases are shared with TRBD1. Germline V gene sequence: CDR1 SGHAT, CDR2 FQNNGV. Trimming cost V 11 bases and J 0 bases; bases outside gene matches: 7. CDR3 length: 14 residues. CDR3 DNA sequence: TGTGCCTGGAGCCGGGACAGCTCTGGAAACACCATATATTTT. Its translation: CAWSRDSSGNTIYF.

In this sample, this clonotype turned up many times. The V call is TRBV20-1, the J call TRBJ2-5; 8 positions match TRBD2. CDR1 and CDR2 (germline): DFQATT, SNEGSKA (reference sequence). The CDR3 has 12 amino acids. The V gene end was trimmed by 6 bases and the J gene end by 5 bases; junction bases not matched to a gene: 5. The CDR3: CSAKRGRETQYF. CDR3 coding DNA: TGCAGTGCGAAGCGGGGGAGGGAGACCCAGTACTTC.

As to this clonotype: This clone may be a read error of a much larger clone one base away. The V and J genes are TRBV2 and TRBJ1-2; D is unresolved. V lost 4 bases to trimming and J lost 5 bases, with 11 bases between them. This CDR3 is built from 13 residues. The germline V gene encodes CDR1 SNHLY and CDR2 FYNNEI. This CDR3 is CASSGGKVYGYTF. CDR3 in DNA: TGTGCCAGCAGTGGAGGGAAAGTTTATGGCTACACCTTC.

The CDR3 loop is CASSEAGNTYEQYF. In nucleotides, the CDR3 is TGCGCCAGCAGCGAGGCAGGTAATACCTACGAGCAGTACTTC. V and J are TRBV5-1 and TRBJ2-7, with no clear D. Germline loops: CDR1 SGHRS, CDR2 YFSETQ. Trimming cost V 4 bases and J 2 bases, with 13 bases left between them. This CDR3 spans 14 amino acids.

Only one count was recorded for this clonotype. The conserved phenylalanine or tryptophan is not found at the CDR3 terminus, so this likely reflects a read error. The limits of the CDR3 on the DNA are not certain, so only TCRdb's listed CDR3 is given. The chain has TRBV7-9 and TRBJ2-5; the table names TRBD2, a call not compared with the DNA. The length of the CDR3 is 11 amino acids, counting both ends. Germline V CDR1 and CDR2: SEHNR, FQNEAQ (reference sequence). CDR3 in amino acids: CASSLARGWTS.